This TCR beta chain was captured in a study of beta chain features in type 1 diabetes. Germline CDR1 is GTSNPN and CDR2 is SVGIG (reference sequence). The V end lost 6 bases, the J end lost 0 bases, and 15 bases lay between the germline ends. The CDR3 runs 14 residues. What was sequenced were expressed TCRB transcripts, since all of the isolated RNA had been reverse transcribed. The protocol was immunoSEQ multiplex PCR, while the TCRdb copy is restricted to in-frame clones and leaves out a portion. The profile covers roughly 230,000 clones, with more than 9% appearing a single time and less than 0.035% taken by the ten largest.

Sequenced input: naive CD4+ T cells from blood. The chain has TRBV30 and TRBJ2-7; D possibly corresponds to TRBD2 (6 bases). This receptor was taken from a woman aged 18-29 years in good health. CDR3 sequence: CACQTGTGSYEQYF. In nucleotides, the CDR3 is TGTGCCTGCCAAACCGGGACTGGCTCCTACGAGCAGTACTTC.